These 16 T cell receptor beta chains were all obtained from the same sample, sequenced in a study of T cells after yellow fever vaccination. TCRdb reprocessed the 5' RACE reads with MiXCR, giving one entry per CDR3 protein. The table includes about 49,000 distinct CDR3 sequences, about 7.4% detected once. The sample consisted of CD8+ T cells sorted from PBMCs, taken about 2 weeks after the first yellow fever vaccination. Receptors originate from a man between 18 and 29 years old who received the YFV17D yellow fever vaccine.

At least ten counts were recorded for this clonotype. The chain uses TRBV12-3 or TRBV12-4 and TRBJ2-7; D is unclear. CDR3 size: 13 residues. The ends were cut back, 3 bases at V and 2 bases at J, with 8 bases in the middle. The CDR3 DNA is TGTGCCAGCAGTTTTGGCATCGCCTACGAGCAGTACGTC. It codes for CASSFGIAYEQYV.

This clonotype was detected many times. The DNA for the CDR3 is TGCGCCAGCAGCATCGGATGGGGCTCCTACGAGCAGTACTTC. This translates into CASSIGWGSYEQYF. The rearrangement uses TRBV5-1 and TRBJ2-7; D remains unclear. V lost 4 bases and J lost 0, with 11 bases in between. Per the germline V gene, CDR1 is SGHRS and CDR2 is YFSETQ. The CDR3 contains 14 residues.

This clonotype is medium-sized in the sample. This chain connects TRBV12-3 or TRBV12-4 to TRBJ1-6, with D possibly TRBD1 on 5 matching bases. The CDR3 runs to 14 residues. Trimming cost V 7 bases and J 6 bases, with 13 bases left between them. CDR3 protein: CASTDGALNSPLHF. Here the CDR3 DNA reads TGTGCCAGCACGGACGGGGCCCTTAATTCACCCCTCCACTTT.

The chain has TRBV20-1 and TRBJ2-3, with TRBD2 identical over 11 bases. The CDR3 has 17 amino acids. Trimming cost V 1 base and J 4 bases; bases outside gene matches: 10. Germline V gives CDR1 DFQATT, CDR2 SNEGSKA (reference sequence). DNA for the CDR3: TGCAGTGCTAGAGCCCAGACCCTAGCGGGGGGCCCAGATACGCAGTATTTT. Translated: CSARAQTLAGGPDTQYF.

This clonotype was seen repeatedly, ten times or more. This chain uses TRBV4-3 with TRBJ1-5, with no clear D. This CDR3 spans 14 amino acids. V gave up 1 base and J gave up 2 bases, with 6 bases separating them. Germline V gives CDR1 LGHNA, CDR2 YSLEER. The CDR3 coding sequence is TGCGCCAGCAGCCAAGCCGGGGGCAATCAGCCCCAGCATTTT. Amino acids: CASSQAGGNQPQHF.

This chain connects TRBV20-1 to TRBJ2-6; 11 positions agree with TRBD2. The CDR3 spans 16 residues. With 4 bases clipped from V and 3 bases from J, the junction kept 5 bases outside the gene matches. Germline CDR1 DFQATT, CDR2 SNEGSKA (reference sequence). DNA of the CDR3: TGCAGTGCTAAACTAGCGGGGGTTGGTGGGGCCAACGTCCTGACTTTC. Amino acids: CSAKLAGVGGANVLTF.

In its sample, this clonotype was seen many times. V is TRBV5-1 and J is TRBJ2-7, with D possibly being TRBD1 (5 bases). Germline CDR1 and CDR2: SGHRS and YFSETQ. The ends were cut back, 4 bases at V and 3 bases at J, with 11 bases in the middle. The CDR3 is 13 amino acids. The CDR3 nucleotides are TGCGCCAGCAGCGTGGGGCAGATCTACGAGCAGTACTTC. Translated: CASSVGQIYEQYF.

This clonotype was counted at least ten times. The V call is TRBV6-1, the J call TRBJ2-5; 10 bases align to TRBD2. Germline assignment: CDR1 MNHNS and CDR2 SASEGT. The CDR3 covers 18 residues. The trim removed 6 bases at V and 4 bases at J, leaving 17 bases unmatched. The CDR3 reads CASSHTSGDLLGGETQYF. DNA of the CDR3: TGTGCCAGCAGCCACACTAGCGGGGACTTACTAGGGGGAGAGACCCAGTACTTC.

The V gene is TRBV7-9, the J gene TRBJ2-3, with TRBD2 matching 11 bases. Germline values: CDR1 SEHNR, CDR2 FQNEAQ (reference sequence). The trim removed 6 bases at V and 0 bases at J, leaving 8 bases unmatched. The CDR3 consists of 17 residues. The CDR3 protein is CASRLAGEPKSTDTQYF. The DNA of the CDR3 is TGTGCCAGCAGACTAGCGGGGGAGCCGAAGAGCACAGATACGCAGTATTTT.

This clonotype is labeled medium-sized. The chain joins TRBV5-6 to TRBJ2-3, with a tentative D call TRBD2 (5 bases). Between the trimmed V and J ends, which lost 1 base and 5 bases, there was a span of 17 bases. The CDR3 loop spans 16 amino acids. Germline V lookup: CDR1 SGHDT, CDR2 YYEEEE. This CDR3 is CASSLTDGNRVDTQYF. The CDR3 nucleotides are TGTGCCAGCAGCTTGACGGACGGGAACCGAGTAGATACGCAGTATTTT.

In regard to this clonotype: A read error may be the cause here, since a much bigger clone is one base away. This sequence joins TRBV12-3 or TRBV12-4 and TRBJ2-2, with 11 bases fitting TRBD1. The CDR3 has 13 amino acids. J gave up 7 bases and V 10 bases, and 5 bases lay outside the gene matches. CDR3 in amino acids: CANGQGAIGELFF. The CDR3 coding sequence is TGTGCCAACGGACAGGGGGCAATCGGGGAGCTGTTTTTT.

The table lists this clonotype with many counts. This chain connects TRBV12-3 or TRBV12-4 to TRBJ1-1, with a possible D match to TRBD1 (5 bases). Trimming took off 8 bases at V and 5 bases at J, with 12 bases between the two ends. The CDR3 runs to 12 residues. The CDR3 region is CASGRGGTEAFF. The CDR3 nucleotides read TGTGCCAGCGGCCGTGGGGGGACTGAAGCTTTCTTT.

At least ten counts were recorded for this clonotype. The CDR3 sequence: CASSYFGWGQETQYF. CDR3 bases: TGTGCCAGCAGTTATTTTGGTTGGGGCCAAGAGACCCAGTACTTC. J is TRBJ2-5 and V is TRBV6-5; D remains ambiguous. Germline lookup yields CDR1 MNHEY and CDR2 SVGAGI. The CDR3 spans 15 residues. V was trimmed by 3 bases and J by 1 base, leaving 12 bases between them.

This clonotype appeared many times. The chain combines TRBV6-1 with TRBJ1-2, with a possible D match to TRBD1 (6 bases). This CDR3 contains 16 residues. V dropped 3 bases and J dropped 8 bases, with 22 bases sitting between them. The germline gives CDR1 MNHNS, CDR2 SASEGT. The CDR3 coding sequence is TGTGCCAGCAGTGACCACGCAGGGGAGGACCAGGGGGGCTACACCTTC. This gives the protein CASSDHAGEDQGGYTF.

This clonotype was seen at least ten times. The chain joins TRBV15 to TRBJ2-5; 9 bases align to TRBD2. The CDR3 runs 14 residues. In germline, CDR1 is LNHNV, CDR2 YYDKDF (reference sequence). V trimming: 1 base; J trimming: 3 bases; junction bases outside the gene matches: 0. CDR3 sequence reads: CATSRGLAEETQYF. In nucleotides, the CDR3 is TGTGCCACCAGCAGAGGACTAGCGGAAGAGACCCAGTACTTC.

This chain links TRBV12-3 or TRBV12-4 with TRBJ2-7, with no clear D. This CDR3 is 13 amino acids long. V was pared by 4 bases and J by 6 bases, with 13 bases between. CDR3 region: CASSSTSSSEQYV. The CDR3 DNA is TGTGCCAGCAGTTCTACCTCGAGTAGCGAGCAGTACGTC.